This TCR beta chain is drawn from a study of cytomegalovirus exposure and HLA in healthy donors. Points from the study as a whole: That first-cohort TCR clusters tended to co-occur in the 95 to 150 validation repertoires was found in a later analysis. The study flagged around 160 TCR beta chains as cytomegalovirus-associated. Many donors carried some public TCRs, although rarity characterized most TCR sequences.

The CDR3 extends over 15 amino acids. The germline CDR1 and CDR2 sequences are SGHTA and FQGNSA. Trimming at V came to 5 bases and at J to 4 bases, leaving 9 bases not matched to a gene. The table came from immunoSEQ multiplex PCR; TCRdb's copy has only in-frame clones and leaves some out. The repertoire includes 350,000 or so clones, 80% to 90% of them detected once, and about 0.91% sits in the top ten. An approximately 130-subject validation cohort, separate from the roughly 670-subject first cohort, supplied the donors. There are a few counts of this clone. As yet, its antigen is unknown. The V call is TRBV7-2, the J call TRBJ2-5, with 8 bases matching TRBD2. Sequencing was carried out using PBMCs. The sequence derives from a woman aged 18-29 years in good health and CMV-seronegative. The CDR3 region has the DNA TGTGCCAGCAGCCGGACCAGCGGGAGCCGAGAGACCCAGTACTTC. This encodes CASSRTSGSRETQYF.